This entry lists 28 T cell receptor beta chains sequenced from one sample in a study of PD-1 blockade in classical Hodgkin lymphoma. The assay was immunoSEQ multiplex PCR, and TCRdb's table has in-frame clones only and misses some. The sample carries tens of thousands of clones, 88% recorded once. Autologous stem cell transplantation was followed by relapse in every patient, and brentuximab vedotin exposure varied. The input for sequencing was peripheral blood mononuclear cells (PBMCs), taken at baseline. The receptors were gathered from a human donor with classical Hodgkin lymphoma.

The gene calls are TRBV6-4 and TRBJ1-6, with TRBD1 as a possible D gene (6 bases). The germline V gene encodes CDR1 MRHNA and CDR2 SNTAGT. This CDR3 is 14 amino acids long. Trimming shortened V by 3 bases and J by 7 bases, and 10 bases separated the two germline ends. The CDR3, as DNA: TGTGCCAGCAGTGAACAGGGCTGGAATTCACCCCTCCACTTT. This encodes CASSEQGWNSPLHF.

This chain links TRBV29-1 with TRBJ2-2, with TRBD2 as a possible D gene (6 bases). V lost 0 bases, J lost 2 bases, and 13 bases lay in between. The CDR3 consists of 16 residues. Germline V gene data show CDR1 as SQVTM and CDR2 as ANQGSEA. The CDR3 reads CSVEDPGGHNTGELFF. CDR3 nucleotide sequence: TGCAGCGTTGAAGACCCAGGAGGGCATAACACCGGGGAGCTGTTTTTT.

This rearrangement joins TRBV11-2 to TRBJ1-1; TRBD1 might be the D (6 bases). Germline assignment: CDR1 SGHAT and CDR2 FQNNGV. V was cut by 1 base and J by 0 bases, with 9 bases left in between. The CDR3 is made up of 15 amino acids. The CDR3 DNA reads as TGTGCCAGCAGCTTAGTGGGGACAATGAACACTGAAGCTTTCTTT. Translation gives CASSLVGTMNTEAFF. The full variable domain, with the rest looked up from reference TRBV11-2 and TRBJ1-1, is EAGVAQSPRYKIIEKRQSVAFWCNPISGHATLYWYQQILGQGPKLLIQFQNNGVVDDSQLPKDRFSAERLKGVDSTLKIQPAKLEDSAVYLCASSLVGTMNTEAFFGQGTRLTVV.

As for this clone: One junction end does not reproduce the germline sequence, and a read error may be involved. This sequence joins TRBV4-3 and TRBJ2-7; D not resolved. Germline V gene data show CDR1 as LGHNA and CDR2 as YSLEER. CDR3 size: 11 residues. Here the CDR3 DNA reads TGCGCCAGCAGCCAAGGGCCCGTCTCGAACTTC. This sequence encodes CASSQGPVSNF.

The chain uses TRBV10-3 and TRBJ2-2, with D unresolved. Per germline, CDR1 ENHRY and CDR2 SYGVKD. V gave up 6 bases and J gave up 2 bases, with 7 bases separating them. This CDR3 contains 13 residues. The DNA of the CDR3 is TGTGCCATCAGGCTTCAAAACACCGGGGAGCTGTTTTTT. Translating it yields CAIRLQNTGELFF.

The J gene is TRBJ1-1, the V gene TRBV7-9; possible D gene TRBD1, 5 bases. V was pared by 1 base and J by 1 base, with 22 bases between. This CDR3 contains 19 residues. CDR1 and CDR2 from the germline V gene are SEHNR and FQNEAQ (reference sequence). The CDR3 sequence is CASSLVTGRATAKNTEAFF. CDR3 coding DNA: TGTGCCAGCAGCTTAGTCACGGGGCGGGCTACCGCGAAGAACACTGAAGCTTTCTTT.

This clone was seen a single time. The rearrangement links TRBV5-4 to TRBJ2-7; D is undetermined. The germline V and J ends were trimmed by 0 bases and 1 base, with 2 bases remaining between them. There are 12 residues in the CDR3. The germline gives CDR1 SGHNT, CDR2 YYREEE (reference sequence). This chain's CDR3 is CASSLESYEQYF. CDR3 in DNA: TGTGCCAGCAGCTTGGAGTCCTACGAGCAGTACTTC.

CDR3 sequence reads: CASSPDAGLGTGELFF. CDR3 bases: TGCGCCAGCAGCCCGGATGCAGGGTTGGGCACCGGGGAGCTGTTTTTT. The chain recombines TRBV5-1 with TRBJ2-2, with a tentative D call TRBD1 (5 bases). Trimming stripped 4 bases from V and 4 bases from J, with 17 bases between. The CDR3 runs 16 residues. Germline-derived CDR1 and CDR2 are SGHRS and YFSETQ.

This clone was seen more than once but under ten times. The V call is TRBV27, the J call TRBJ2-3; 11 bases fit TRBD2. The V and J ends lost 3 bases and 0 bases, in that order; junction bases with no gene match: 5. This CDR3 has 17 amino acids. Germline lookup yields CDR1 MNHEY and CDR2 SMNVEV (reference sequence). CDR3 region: CASSFTSGGLSTDTQYF. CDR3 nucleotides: TGTGCCAGCAGTTTTACTAGCGGGGGCCTTAGCACAGATACGCAGTATTTT.

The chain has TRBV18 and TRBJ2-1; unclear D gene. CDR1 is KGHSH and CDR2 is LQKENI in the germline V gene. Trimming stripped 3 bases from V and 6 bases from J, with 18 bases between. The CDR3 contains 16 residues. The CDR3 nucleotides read TGTGCCAGCTCACCCCTAGTTAGGGCCCAAACCAATGAGCAGTTCTTC. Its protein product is CASSPLVRAQTNEQFF.

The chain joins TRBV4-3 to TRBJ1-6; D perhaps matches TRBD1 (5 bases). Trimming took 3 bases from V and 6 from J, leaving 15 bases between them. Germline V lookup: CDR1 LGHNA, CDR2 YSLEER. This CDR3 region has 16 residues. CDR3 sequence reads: CASSQEGSYFNSPLHF. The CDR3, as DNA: TGCGCCAGCAGCCAGGAGGGGTCGTATTTTAATTCACCCCTCCACTTT.

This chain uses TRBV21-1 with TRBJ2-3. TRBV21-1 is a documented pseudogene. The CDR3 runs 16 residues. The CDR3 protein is CASSKDRTLSTDTQYF. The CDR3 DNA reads TGTGCCAGCAGCAAAGATAGGACCCTGAGCACAGATACGCAGTATTTT.

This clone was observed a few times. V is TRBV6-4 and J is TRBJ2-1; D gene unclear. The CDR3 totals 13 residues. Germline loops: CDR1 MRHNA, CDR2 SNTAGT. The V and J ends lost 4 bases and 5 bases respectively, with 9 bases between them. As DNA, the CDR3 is TGTGCCAGCAGTGTGGCTGGGAACAATGAGCAGTTCTTC. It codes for CASSVAGNNEQFF.

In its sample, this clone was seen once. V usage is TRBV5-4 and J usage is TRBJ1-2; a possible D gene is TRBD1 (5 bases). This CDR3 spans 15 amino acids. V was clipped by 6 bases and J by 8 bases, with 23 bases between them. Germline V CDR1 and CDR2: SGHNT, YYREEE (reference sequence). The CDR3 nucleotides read TGTGCCAGCACCCCCCTCGGGGGACTTCGAGCGGGCTACACCTTC. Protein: CASTPLGGLRAGYTF.

The CDR3 region is CASSLLTSTDTQYF. The DNA of the CDR3 is TGCGCCAGCAGCTTACTTACTAGCACAGATACGCAGTATTTT. The chain couples TRBV4-1 to TRBJ2-3; D remains unclear. The CDR3 consists of 14 residues. V lost 5 bases and J lost 0, with 9 bases in between. CDR1 is MGHRA, CDR2 YSYEKL, per germline.

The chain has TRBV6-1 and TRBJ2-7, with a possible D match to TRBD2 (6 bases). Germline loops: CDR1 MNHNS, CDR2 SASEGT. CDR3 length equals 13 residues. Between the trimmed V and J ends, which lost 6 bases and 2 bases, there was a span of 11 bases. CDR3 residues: CASSRDFAYEQYF. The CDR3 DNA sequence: TGTGCCAGCAGCCGGGACTTCGCCTACGAGCAGTACTTC.

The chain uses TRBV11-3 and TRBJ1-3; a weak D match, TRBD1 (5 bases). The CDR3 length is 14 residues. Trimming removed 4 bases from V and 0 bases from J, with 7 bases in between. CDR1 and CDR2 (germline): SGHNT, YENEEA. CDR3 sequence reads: CASSSGPSGNTIYF. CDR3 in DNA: TGTGCCAGCAGCTCGGGACCCTCTGGAAACACCATATATTTT.

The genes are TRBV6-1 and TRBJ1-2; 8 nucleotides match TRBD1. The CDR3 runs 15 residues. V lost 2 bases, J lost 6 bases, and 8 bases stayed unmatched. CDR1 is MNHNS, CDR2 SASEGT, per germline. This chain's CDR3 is CASSEYGGTGHGYTF. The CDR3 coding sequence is TGTGCCAGCAGTGAATACGGGGGGACAGGCCATGGCTACACCTTC.

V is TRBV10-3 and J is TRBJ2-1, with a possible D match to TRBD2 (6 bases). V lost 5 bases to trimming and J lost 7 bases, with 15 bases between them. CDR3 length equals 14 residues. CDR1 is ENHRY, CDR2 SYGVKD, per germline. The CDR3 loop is CAISPARLVNEQFF. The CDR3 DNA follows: TGTGCCATCAGTCCGGCCAGACTAGTGAATGAGCAGTTCTTC.

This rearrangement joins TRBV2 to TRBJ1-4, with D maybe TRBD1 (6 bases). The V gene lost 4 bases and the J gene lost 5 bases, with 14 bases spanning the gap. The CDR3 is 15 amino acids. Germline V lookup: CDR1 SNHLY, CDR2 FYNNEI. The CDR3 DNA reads TGTGCCAGCAGTGCCTTCAGGGGCGGGAATGAAAAACTGTTTTTT. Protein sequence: CASSAFRGGNEKLFF.

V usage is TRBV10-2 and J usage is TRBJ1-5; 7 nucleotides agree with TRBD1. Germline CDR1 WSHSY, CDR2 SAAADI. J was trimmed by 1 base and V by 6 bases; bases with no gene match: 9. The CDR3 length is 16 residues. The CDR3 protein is CASRKTGTASNQPQHF. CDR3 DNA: TGCGCCAGCAGGAAAACAGGGACAGCCAGCAATCAGCCCCAGCATTTT.

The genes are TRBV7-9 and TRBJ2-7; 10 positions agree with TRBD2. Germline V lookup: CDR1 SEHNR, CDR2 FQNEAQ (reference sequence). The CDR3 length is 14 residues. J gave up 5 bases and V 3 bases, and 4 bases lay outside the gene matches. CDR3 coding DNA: TGTGCCAGCAGCTTTGGGACTAGCGATAACGAGCAGTACTTC. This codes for CASSFGTSDNEQYF.

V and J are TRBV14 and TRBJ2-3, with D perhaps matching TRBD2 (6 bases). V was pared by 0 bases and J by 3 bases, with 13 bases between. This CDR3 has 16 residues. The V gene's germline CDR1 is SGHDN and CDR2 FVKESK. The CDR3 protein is CASSQDRLVSTDTQYF. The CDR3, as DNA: TGTGCCAGCAGCCAAGATCGACTAGTGTCGACAGATACGCAGTATTTT. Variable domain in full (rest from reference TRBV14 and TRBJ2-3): EAGVTQFPSHSVIEKGQTVTLRCDPISGHDNLYWYRRVMGKEIKFLLHFVKESKQDESGMPNNRFLAERTGGTYSTLKVQPAELEDSGVYFCASSQDRLVSTDTQYFGPGTRLTVL.

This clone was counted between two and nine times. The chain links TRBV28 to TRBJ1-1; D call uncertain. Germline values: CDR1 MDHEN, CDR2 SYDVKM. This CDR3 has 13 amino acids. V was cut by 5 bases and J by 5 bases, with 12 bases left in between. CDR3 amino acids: CASSRDSRTEAFF. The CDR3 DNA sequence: TGTGCCAGCAGTAGGGATAGTCGGACTGAAGCTTTCTTT.

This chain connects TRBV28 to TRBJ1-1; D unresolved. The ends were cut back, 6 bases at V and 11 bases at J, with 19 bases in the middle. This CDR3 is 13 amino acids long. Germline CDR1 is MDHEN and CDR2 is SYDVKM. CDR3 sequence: CASSSPPSLLAFF. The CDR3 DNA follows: TGTGCCAGCAGCTCCCCCCCCTCGTTACTGGCTTTCTTT.

This CDR3 reads CASSSGQGAYEQYF. DNA for the CDR3: TGTGCCAGCAGTTCGGGACAGGGGGCCTACGAGCAGTACTTC. The V gene is TRBV6-5, the J gene TRBJ2-7; 11 nucleotides match TRBD1. The trim removed 4 bases at V and 2 bases at J, leaving 1 base unmatched. Germline CDR1 reads MNHEY; CDR2 reads SVGAGI. CDR3 length equals 14 residues.

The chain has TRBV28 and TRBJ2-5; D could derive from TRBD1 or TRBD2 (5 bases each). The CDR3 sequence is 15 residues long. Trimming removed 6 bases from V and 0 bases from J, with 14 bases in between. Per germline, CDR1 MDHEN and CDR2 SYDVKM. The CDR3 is CASRPGPVYQETQYF. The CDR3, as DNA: TGTGCCAGCAGGCCGGGACCCGTGTACCAAGAGACCCAGTACTTC.

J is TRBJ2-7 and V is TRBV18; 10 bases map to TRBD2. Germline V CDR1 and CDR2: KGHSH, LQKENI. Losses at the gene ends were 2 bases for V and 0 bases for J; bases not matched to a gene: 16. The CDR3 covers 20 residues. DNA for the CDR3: TGTGCCAGCTCACCAAAAAGGGAAACCAGCGGACTAGCGGCCTCCTACGAGCAGTACTTC. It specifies CASSPKRETSGLAASYEQYF.